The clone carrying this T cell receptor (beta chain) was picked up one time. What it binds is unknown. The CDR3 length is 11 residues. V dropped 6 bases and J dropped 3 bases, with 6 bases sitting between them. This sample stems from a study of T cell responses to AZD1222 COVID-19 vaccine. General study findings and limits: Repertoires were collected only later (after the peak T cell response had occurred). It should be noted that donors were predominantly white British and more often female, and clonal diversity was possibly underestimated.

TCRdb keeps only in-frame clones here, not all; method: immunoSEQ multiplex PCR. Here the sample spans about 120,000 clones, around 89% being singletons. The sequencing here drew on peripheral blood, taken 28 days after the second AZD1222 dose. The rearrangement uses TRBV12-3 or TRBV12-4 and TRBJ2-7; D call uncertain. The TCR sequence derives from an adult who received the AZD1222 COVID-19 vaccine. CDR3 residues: CASRGFYEQYF. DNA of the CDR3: TGTGCCAGCAGGGGATTCTACGAGCAGTACTTC.